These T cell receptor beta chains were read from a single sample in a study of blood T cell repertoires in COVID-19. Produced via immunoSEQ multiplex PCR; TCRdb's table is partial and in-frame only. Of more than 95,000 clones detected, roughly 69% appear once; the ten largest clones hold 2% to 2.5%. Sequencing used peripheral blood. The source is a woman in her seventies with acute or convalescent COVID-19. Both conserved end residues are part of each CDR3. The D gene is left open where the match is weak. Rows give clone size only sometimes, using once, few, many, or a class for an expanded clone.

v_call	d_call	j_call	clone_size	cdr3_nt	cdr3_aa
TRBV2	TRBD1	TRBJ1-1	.	TGTGCCAGCAGTACCGGGACAGGGAACACTGAAGCTTTCTTT	CASSTGTGNTEAFF
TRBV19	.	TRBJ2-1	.	TGTGCCAGTACCCCCAGACAGACCCTAAGCTCCTACAATGAGCAGTTCTTC	CASTPRQTLSSYNEQFF
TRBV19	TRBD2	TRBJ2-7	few	TGTGCCAGTAGCCCCCAGAGCGGGGGGGCCTACGAGCAGTACTTC	CASSPQSGGAYEQYF
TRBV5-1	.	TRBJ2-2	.	TGCGCCAGCAGGGGGCCGAACACCGGGGAGCTGTTTTTT	CASRGPNTGELFF
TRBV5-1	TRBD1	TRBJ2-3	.	TGCGCCAGCAGCTTGGGGGCTACAGGGGGAGGCGGAACAGATACGCAGTATTTT	CASSLGATGGGGTDTQYF
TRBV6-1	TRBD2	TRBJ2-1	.	TGTGCCAGCAGTGGACTAGCGGGGGGGTCCTACAATGAGCAGTTCTTC	CASSGLAGGSYNEQFF
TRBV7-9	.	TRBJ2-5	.	TGTGCCAGCAGTTTCGCTTCTGGACAGGCGGGGCAAGAGACCCAGTACTTC	CASSFASGQAGQETQYF
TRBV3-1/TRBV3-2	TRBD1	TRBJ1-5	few	TGTGCCAGCAGCCAAGGACAGGGGGCAAATCAGCCCCAGCATTTT	CASSQGQGANQPQHF
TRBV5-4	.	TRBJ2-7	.	TGTGCCAGCGGGCGGGGTTGGGACGAGCAGTACTTC	CASGRGWDEQYF
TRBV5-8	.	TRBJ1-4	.	TGTGCCAGCAGCTTGGCCGGCCGGACAGTGACCAATGAAAAACTGTTTTTT	CASSLAGRTVTNEKLFF
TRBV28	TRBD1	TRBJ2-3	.	TGTGCCAGTACTGACAGGGGCACAGATACGCAGTATTTT	CASTDRGTDTQYF
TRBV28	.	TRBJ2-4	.	TGTGCCGGCGGAGCCAAAAACATTCAGTACTTC	CAGGAKNIQYF
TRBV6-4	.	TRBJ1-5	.	TGTGCCAGCAGTGGCGACAGACCGGGACACGGACCGTATAGCAATCAGCCCCAGCATTTT	CASSGDRPGHGPYSNQPQHF
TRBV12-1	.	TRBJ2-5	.	TGTGCCAGCAGCTCTCAAGAGACCCAGTACTTC	CASSSQETQYF
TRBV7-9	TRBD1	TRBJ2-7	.	TGTGCCAGCAGCTTAGCAGGGACAGCCTACGAGCAGTACTTC	CASSLAGTAYEQYF
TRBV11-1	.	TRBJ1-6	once	TGTGCCAGCAGCTTCGTGGCAGCGAATTCACCCCTCCACTTT	CASSFVAANSPLHF
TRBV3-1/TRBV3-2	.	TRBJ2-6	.	TGTGCCAGCAGCCAGGGCGCCGGTTCTGGGGCCAACGTCCTGACTTTC	CASSQGAGSGANVLTF
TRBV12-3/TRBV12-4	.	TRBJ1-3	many	TGTGCCAGCAGCCCAGGGGCCCAAAACACCATATATTTT	CASSPGAQNTIYF
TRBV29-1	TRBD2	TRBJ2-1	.	TGCAGCGTCGACAGACTAGCGGGGGGGCATGAGCAGTTCTTC	CSVDRLAGGHEQFF
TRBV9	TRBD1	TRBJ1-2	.	TGTGCCAGCAGCGTAGACACAGGGGCCAACTATGGCTACACCTTC	CASSVDTGANYGYTF
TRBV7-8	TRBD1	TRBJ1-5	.	TGTGCCAGCAGTTTGAGGACAGGGACCCAGCCCCAGCATTTT	CASSLRTGTQPQHF
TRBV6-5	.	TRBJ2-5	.	TGTGCCAGCAGTTACTCGGTGCGGGGTGGGGAGACCCAGTACTTC	CASSYSVRGGETQYF
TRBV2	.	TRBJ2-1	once	TGTGCCAGCATTCGGGAGTCGTCCTACAATGAGCAGTTCTTC	CASIRESSYNEQFF
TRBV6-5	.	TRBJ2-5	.	TGTGCCAGCAGTTACCCAGGGAACGGGGAGACCCAGTACTTC	CASSYPGNGETQYF
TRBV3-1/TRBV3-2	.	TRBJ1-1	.	TGTGCCAGCAGCTATCGGGGGGCGGGTACTGAAGCTTTCTTT	CASSYRGAGTEAFF
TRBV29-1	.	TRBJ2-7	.	TGCAGCGTTGTAGGGGGGGGCCACGAGCAGTACTTC	CSVVGGGHEQYF
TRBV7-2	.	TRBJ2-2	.	TGTGCCAGTCGACGGACAGGGGAGCTGTTTTTT	CASRRTGELFF
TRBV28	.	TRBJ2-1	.	TGTGCCACCCGCGGCTACTCCTACAATGAGCAGTTCTTC	CATRGYSYNEQFF
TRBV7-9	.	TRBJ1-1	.	TGTGCCAGCAGCTTAGAGCGTGTACGGGCTGAAGCTTTCTTT	CASSLERVRAEAFF
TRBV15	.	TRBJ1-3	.	TGTGCCACCAGCAGAGAAGTCAGGGGCTCTGGAAACACCATATATTTT	CATSREVRGSGNTIYF
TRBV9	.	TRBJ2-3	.	TGTGCCAGCAGCGTAGCGGCCCGGGCGGGGGCCACAGATACGCAGTATTTT	CASSVAARAGATDTQYF
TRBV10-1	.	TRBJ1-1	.	TGCGCCAGCAGTGTTACGGGAAACACTGAAGCTTTCTTT	CASSVTGNTEAFF
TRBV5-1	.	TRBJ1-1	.	TGCGCCAGCAGTTCTGAAGGGGGGAACACTGAAGCTTTCTTT	CASSSEGGNTEAFF
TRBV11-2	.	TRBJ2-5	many	TGTGCCAGCAGCCGCCAGGGCAGGGTGAGGGAGACCCAGTACTTC	CASSRQGRVRETQYF
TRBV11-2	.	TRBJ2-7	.	TGTGCCAGCAGCTTAGGGGGAGGCCAGCCCTACGAGCAGTACTTC	CASSLGGGQPYEQYF
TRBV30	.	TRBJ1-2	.	TGTGCCTGGAGTGTTAAGGGGAACTATGGCTACACCTTC	CAWSVKGNYGYTF
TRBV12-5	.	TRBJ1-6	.	TGTGCTAGTGGTTTTCAGGGTAATTCACCCCTCCACTTT	CASGFQGNSPLHF
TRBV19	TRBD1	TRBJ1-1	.	TGTGCCAGTACCGGACAGGGGAACACTGAAGCTTTCTTT	CASTGQGNTEAFF
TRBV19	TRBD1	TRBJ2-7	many	TGTGCCACCGGACCAGGGGGCGCGACCTACGAGCAGTACTTC	CATGPGGATYEQYF
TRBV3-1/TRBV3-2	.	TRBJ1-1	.	TGTGCCAGCAGCCAAGGATGGGAGGTGACGTCCACTGAAGCTTTCTTT	CASSQGWEVTSTEAFF
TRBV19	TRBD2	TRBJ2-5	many	TGTGCCAGTAGTATAGCGGGGGGGCCCGGGACCCAGTACTTC	CASSIAGGPGTQYF